This entry lists 24 T cell receptor beta chains sequenced from one sample in a study of CD8 T cell repertoires and HIV-1 epitope variants. The antigens these receptors bind are not known. Measured with immunoSEQ multiplex PCR; TCRdb has only the in-frame clones, and not every one. The sample holds 5,000 to 7,500 clones, around three fifths seen once. Specimen: cultured CD8+ T cells derived from PBMCs. The receptor set was obtained from a male donor with HIV.

This rearrangement joins TRBV11-2 to TRBJ2-7; the match to TRBD1 covers 7 bases. From germline, CDR1 is SGHAT and CDR2 FQNNGV. V lost 4 bases, J lost 6 bases, and 6 bases stayed unmatched. The length of the CDR3 is 13 residues. The CDR3 coding sequence is TGTGCCAGCAGCTCAGACAGGGTAGGCGAGCAGTACTTC. Translated: CASSSDRVGEQYF.

This clone has just a few counts. The chain is built from TRBV11-2 and TRBJ2-1; D is uncertain. V was trimmed by 7 bases and J by 10 bases, leaving 17 bases between them. From germline, CDR1 is SGHAT and CDR2 FQNNGV. The CDR3 has 13 residues. The CDR3 nucleotides read TGTGCCAGCACCTCTTTAGCCGCGTCCGAGCAGTTCTTC. Its translation: CASTSLAASEQFF.

The rearrangement uses TRBV15 and TRBJ2-5; 10 positions match TRBD1. The ends lost 11 bases at V and 1 base at J; junction bases unmatched: 7. The CDR3 runs 14 residues. Germline values: CDR1 LNHNV, CDR2 YYDKDF (reference sequence). CDR3 sequence: CALKTGGFQETQYF. DNA for the CDR3: TGTGCCCTCAAGACAGGGGGCTTCCAAGAGACCCAGTACTTC.

V and J are TRBV7-3 and TRBJ2-1; 9 bases align to TRBD1. CDR1 and CDR2 (germline): SGHTA, FQGTGA. The CDR3 is made up of 16 amino acids. Trimming cost V 2 bases and J 0 bases; bases outside gene matches: 2. This chain's CDR3 is CASSLAGQGSYNEQFF. CDR3 DNA: TGTGCCAGCAGCTTAGCGGGACAGGGCTCCTACAATGAGCAGTTCTTC.

This clone has more than one count but fewer than ten. The rearrangement links TRBV9 to TRBJ1-6, with D tentatively TRBD1 (6 bases). Germline V gives CDR1 SGDLS, CDR2 YYNGEE. Deletions cut 0 bases from V and 2 bases from J, with 6 bases between. This CDR3 region has 15 residues. In nucleotides, the CDR3 is TGTGCCAGCAGCGTAGGACAGGCCTATAATTCACCCCTCCACTTT. Protein: CASSVGQAYNSPLHF.

This sequence joins TRBV5-6 and TRBJ2-5; possible D gene TRBD1, 5 bases. V lost 2 bases and J 4 bases, leaving 12 bases between the germline ends. CDR3 length: 14 residues. Germline lookup yields CDR1 SGHDT and CDR2 YYEEEE. The CDR3 protein is CASSFSGARETQYF. DNA of the CDR3: TGTGCCAGCAGCTTCTCTGGGGCTCGAGAGACCCAGTACTTC.

This clone was seen just once. The chain carries TRBV7-9 and TRBJ1-4; 7 bases map to TRBD1. The ends lost 5 bases at V and 3 bases at J; junction bases unmatched: 9. The CDR3 has 16 residues. Germline values: CDR1 SEHNR, CDR2 FQNEAQ (reference sequence). The CDR3 DNA reads TGTGCCAGCAGCCCGAACAGGGGCCGGGCTAATGAAAAACTGTTTTTT. Residues: CASSPNRGRANEKLFF.

The V gene is TRBV7-8, the J gene TRBJ2-4; possibly TRBD2 for D (6 bases). The CDR3 sequence is 12 residues long. V lost 11 bases and J 5 bases, leaving 13 bases between the germline ends. Germline V lookup: CDR1 SGHVS, CDR2 FQNEAQ. The CDR3 DNA reads as TGTGCCTTGGGGGAGGACCAAAACATTCAGTACTTC. Amino acid sequence: CALGEDQNIQYF.

The genes are TRBV7-2 and TRBJ1-1; 7 nucleotides agree with TRBD1. V lost 5 bases to trimming and J lost 6 bases; unmatched junction nucleotides: 6. CDR1 is SGHTA, CDR2 FQGNSA, per germline. CDR3 size: 13 residues. CDR3: CASSQGGGSEAFF. DNA for the CDR3: TGTGCCAGCAGCCAGGGGGGCGGATCTGAAGCTTTCTTT.

This clone was counted between two and nine times. This rearrangement joins TRBV9 to TRBJ1-1; D is unresolved. The germline V gene encodes CDR1 SGDLS and CDR2 YYNGEE. This CDR3 comprises 14 residues. The ends were cut back, 0 bases at V and 6 bases at J, with 12 bases in the middle. The CDR3 sequence is CASSVDGLVSEAFF. The DNA of the CDR3 is TGTGCCAGCAGCGTAGATGGGTTAGTGTCTGAAGCTTTCTTT.

This rearrangement joins TRBV29-1 to TRBJ1-2; D possibly corresponds to TRBD1 (5 bases). This CDR3 has 13 residues. The V and J ends lost 4 bases and 0 bases respectively, with 9 bases between them. Germline assignment: CDR1 SQVTM and CDR2 ANQGSEA. The CDR3, as DNA: TGCAGCGTTGTGGACACTACTAACTATGGCTACACCTTC. Its translation: CSVVDTTNYGYTF.

The chain joins TRBV28 to TRBJ1-2, with a weak D call TRBD1 (6 bases). V was trimmed by 11 bases and J by 7 bases, leaving 17 bases between them. The CDR3 contains 12 residues. Germline assignment: CDR1 MDHEN and CDR2 SYDVKM. The CDR3: CAVGGGGGGYTF. In nucleotides, the CDR3 is TGTGCCGTAGGAGGGGGAGGTGGTGGCTACACCTTC.

This chain uses TRBV7-9 with TRBJ2-7; no definite D call. V was cut by 0 bases and J by 4 bases, with 16 bases left in between. The CDR3 runs 16 residues. Germline CDR1 reads SEHNR; CDR2 reads FQNEAQ (reference sequence). This chain's CDR3 is CASSLALGKRAYEQYF. The CDR3 bases are TGTGCCAGCAGCTTAGCTCTAGGGAAACGGGCTTACGAGCAGTACTTC.

The V gene is TRBV5-6, the J gene TRBJ2-5; D gene uncertain. CDR1 is SGHDT and CDR2 is YYEEEE in the germline V gene. The CDR3 is 14 amino acids. V was cut by 0 bases and J by 5 bases, with 11 bases left in between. CDR3 bases: TGTGCCAGCAGCTTGGGCAGAGGATGGGAGACCCAGTACTTC. As protein: CASSLGRGWETQYF.

The chain links TRBV7-9 to TRBJ2-5; D is uncertain. The CDR3 length is 14 residues. Trimming removed 0 bases from V and 2 bases from J, with 7 bases in between. Germline V gene data show CDR1 as SEHNR and CDR2 as FQNEAQ (reference sequence). CDR3: CASSLAAEQETQYF. The CDR3 DNA is TGTGCCAGCAGCTTAGCGGCGGAGCAAGAGACCCAGTACTTC.

In this sample, this clone turned up a few times. The chain employs TRBV19 and TRBJ2-7; perhaps TRBD2 as D (5 bases). The V gene lost 5 bases and the J gene lost 3 bases, with 11 bases spanning the gap. The germline V gene has CDR1 LNHDA and CDR2 SQIVND (reference sequence). The CDR3 covers 13 residues. The CDR3 sequence: CASSLRENYEQYF. Written as DNA, the CDR3 is TGTGCCAGTAGTTTGAGGGAGAACTACGAGCAGTACTTC.

This chain joins TRBV23-1 and TRBJ2-7; D is tentatively TRBD1 or TRBD2 (5 bases each). TRBV23-1 is designated an ORF whose function remains uncertain. Deletions cut 0 bases from V and 3 bases from J, with 18 bases between. This CDR3 region has 17 residues. DNA for the CDR3: TGCGCCAGCAGTCAATCGGGGGACGGGGCAGCGATCTACGAGCAGTACTTC. It yields the protein CASSQSGDGAAIYEQYF.

The chain has TRBV5-4 and TRBJ2-6, with D perhaps TRBD1 or TRBD2 (5 bases each). Trimming removed 4 bases at V and 0 bases at J, with 14 bases between. Germline V gene sequence: CDR1 SGHNT, CDR2 YYREEE (reference sequence). CDR3 length: 17 amino acids. In DNA form, the CDR3 reads TGTGCCAGCAGCCCCGGGGACGCGCACTCTGGGGCCAACGTCCTGACTTTC. This translates into CASSPGDAHSGANVLTF. Complete variable domain (other parts from reference TRBV5-4 and TRBJ2-6): ETGVTQSPTHLIKTRGQQVTLRCSSQSGHNTVSWYQQALGQGPQFIFQYYREEENGRGNFPPRFSGLQFPNYSSELNVNALELDDSALYLCASSPGDAHSGANVLTFGAGSRLTVL.

CDR3 in DNA: TGTGCCAGCAGCCCAACGGGACAGGGGGAGTACGAGCAGTACTTC. Translating it yields CASSPTGQGEYEQYF. The rearrangement links TRBV6-6 to TRBJ2-7; 11 nucleotides align to TRBD1. Per the germline V gene, CDR1 is MNHNY and CDR2 is SVGAGI (reference sequence). CDR3 length: 15 residues. Trimming took 6 bases from V and 4 from J; bases not matched to a gene: 8.

V and J are TRBV7-6 and TRBJ2-1; TRBD2 matches at 11 bases. Losses at the gene ends were 4 bases for V and 3 bases for J; bases not matched to a gene: 2. The CDR3 contains 15 residues. The V gene's germline CDR1 is SGHVS and CDR2 FNYEAQ. In DNA, the CDR3 is TGTGCCAGCAGCTCGGGACTAGCGGTCTACAATGAGCAGTTCTTC. Translating gives CASSSGLAVYNEQFF.

This chain links TRBV28 with TRBJ1-1; D ambiguous. Trimming removed 1 base at V and 1 base at J, with 25 bases between. Looked up from germline, CDR1 is MDHEN and CDR2 is SYDVKM. CDR3 length: 20 amino acids. The CDR3 spells CASSLSDSNPVANRNTEAFF. The CDR3 DNA is TGTGCCAGCAGTTTATCGGACTCGAACCCGGTAGCCAATCGGAACACTGAAGCTTTCTTT. Variable domain in full (rest from reference TRBV28 and TRBJ1-1): DVKVTQSSRYLVKRTGEKVFLECVQDMDHENMFWYRQDPGLGLRLIYFSYDVKMKEKGDIPEGYSVSREKKERFSLILESASTNQTSMYLCASSLSDSNPVANRNTEAFFGQGTRLTVV.

In its sample, this clone ranks as large. The same CDR3 is also encoded by other DNA sequences in this sample. The gene calls are TRBV29-1 and TRBJ2-3; a weak D match, TRBD2 (5 bases). This CDR3 has 14 residues. Trimming left V 7 bases short and J 2 bases short, with 16 bases between. CDR1 is SQVTM and CDR2 is ANQGSEA in the germline V gene. CDR3: CSAAGTESTDTQYF. CDR3 nucleotide sequence: TGCAGCGCGGCGGGCACCGAGTCCACAGATACGCAGTATTTT.

The V and J genes are TRBV28 and TRBJ2-7; D may match TRBD1 or TRBD2 (5 bases each). Germline V lookup: CDR1 MDHEN, CDR2 SYDVKM. CDR3 length: 16 residues. V lost 2 bases and J 0 bases, leaving 14 bases between the germline ends. This CDR3 reads CASSLGDLPHSYEQYF. Written as DNA, the CDR3 is TGTGCCAGCAGTTTAGGGGACCTCCCACACTCCTACGAGCAGTACTTC. Full variable domain (remainder filled in from reference TRBV28 and TRBJ2-7): DVKVTQSSRYLVKRTGEKVFLECVQDMDHENMFWYRQDPGLGLRLIYFSYDVKMKEKGDIPEGYSVSREKKERFSLILESASTNQTSMYLCASSLGDLPHSYEQYFGPGTRLTVT.

This clone was counted between two and nine times. The chain carries TRBV15 and TRBJ2-7, with a possible D match to TRBD1 (6 bases). Germline lookup yields CDR1 LNHNV and CDR2 YYDKDF (reference sequence). V was shortened by 6 bases and J by 2 bases, with 17 bases between the two germline ends. This CDR3 is 15 amino acids long. The CDR3 DNA reads as TGTGCCACCAGTCGTGAACAGGGTGCCCCCTACGAGCAGTACTTC. Translating it yields CATSREQGAPYEQYF. The variable domain in full, with the rest retrieved from reference TRBV15 and TRBJ2-7, is DAMVIQNPRYQVTQFGKPVTLSCSQTLNHNVMYWYQQKSSQAPKLLFHYYDKDFNNEADTPDNFQSRRPNTSFCFLDIRSPGLGDTAMYLCATSREQGAPYEQYFGPGTRLTVT.